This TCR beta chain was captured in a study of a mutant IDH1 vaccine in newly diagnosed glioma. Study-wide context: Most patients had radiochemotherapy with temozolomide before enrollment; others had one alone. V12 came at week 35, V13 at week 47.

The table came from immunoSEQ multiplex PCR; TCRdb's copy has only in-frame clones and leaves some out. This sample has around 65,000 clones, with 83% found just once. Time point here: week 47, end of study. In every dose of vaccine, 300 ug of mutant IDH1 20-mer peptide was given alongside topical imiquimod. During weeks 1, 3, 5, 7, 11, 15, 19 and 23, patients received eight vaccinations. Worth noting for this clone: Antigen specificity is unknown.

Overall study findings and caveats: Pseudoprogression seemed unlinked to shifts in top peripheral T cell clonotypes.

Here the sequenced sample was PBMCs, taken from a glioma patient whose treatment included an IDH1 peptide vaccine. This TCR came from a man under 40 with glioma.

DNA of the CDR3: TGCGCCAGCAGCTTGGATGTTGGGAACACTGAAGCTTTCTTT. Amino acids: CASSLDVGNTEAFF. V is TRBV5-1 and J is TRBJ1-1; D not certain. The ends were cut back, 0 bases at V and 1 base at J, with 7 bases in the middle. From germline, CDR1 is SGHRS and CDR2 YFSETQ. This CDR3 contains 14 residues.